This TCR beta chain was found in a study of control samples from healthy donors and cancer patients. Trimming cost V 4 bases and J 0 bases; bases outside gene matches: 12. This CDR3 comprises 19 residues. Germline loops: CDR1 SGHAT, CDR2 FQNNGV. Clones were read by immunoSEQ multiplex PCR, and TCRdb kept only the in-frame ones, dropping some. Of tens of thousands of clones listed, 75% to 85% are singletons. This sequence originates from a man between 40 and 49 years old in good health. Sequencing was done on a sample of blood. The chain carries TRBV11-2 and TRBJ2-4; TRBD2 agrees at 10 bases. As DNA, the CDR3 is TGTGCCAGCAGCTCCGGACTAGCGGAGGGGTATCTAGCCAAAAACATTCAGTACTTC. It is translated as CASSSGLAEGYLAKNIQYF.